This T cell receptor (beta chain) comes out of a study of blood T cell repertoires in COVID-19. Study information: Sites in the United States, Italy and Spain provided acute and convalescent COVID-19 samples.

Per the original data handling: Amplification of reference gene primers provided the estimated nucleated cell counts. Sequencing was performed with immunoSEQ multiplex PCR; in TCRdb, only in-frame clones are kept and a portion is missing. The DNA was the basis for D and trimming; V, J and clone size are from that table. The data show around 210,000 clones, nearly 90% seen once. The CDR3 has 14 residues. Losses at the gene ends were 10 bases for V and 0 bases for J; bases not matched to a gene: 9. CDR1 is ENHRY, CDR2 SYGVKD, per germline. Sample: peripheral blood. The chain is built from TRBV10-3 and TRBJ2-7; 7 bases agree with TRBD2. The clonotype was recovered from a man between 50 and 59 years old with COVID-19, enrolled during active disease. The CDR3 DNA is TGTGCCACGGGGAAAGGGACTAACTCCTACGAGCAGTACTTC. Its translation: CATGKGTNSYEQYF.